Listed below are T cell receptor beta chains from one sample, sequenced in a study of sequential checkpoint blockade in melanoma. Data came from immunoSEQ multiplex PCR; TCRdb stores just in-frame clones and leaves some out. Here the sample spans 25,000 to 30,000 clones, roughly 80% being singletons. This material consisted of CD8+ T cells sorted from blood (inferred from file names), taken from a patient given nivolumab and ipilimumab in sequence. All receptors come from a human donor with melanoma. Each CDR3 is given with its conserved first and last residue. A D gene is named only where the DNA matches it firmly. Some rows mark clone size as missing; the rest say once, few, many or name a class of expanded clone.

j_call	v_call	d_call	clone_size	cdr3_nt	cdr3_aa
TRBJ2-7	TRBV7-9	TRBD1	.	TGTGCCAGCAGCCCAGGGACAGGGGGCGTCGAGCAGTACTTC	CASSPGTGGVEQYF
TRBJ2-1	TRBV7-9	TRBD2	few	TGTGCCAGCAGCTTTCCTCTAGCGGGGGGATACAATGAGCAGTTCTTC	CASSFPLAGGYNEQFF
TRBJ2-3	TRBV9	.	.	TGTGCCAGCAGCGTAGTCCCCGCGGATACGCAGTATTTT	CASSVVPADTQYF
TRBJ2-1	TRBV10-3	.	.	TGTGCCATCAGTGAGTCCCACTCCTACAATGAGCAGTTCTTC	CAISESHSYNEQFF
TRBJ2-1	TRBV7-2	TRBD2	.	TGTGCCAGCAGGGCGGGAGGGGCCAGTAAGTACAATGAGCAGTTCTTC	CASRAGGASKYNEQFF
TRBJ2-7	TRBV29-1	.	.	TGCAGCGTTCGCCGGGGGACCTACGAGCAGTACTTC	CSVRRGTYEQYF
TRBJ1-1	TRBV19	TRBD1	medium-sized	TGTGCCAGTAGTATAGACGGAGGGGGCGAAGCTTTCTTT	CASSIDGGGEAFF
TRBJ2-7	TRBV4-3	TRBD2	.	TGCGCCAGCAGCCAAAGTGCGGGGGACGGTCTCTACGAGCAGTACTTC	CASSQSAGDGLYEQYF
TRBJ2-3	TRBV7-9	.	.	TGTGCCAGCATAGAGGGAAGCACAGATACGCAGTATTTT	CASIEGSTDTQYF
TRBJ1-1	TRBV5-4	TRBD1	.	TGTGCCAGCAGCTCTACAGGGGTTACTGAAGCTTTCTTT	CASSSTGVTEAFF
TRBJ1-5	TRBV5-6	.	.	TGTGCCAGCAGCGACGGACAGTATAGCAATCAGCCCCAGCATTTT	CASSDGQYSNQPQHF
TRBJ2-7	TRBV7-9	.	.	TGTGCCAGCAGCCCCGGTAGTGCCTACGAGCAGTACTTC	CASSPGSAYEQYF
TRBJ1-4	TRBV7-8	.	few	TGTGCCAGCAGCCTCAGGGTTGACAGAGTTAATGAAAAACTGTTTTTT	CASSLRVDRVNEKLFF
TRBJ1-2	TRBV12-5	TRBD1	.	TGTGCTAGTGTCCTTGCGGGACAGGGGGTAAACTATGGCTACACCTTC	CASVLAGQGVNYGYTF
TRBJ1-1	TRBV27	.	once	TGTGCCAGCACTAAGGGACTGGCAACTTTCTTT	CASTKGLATFF
TRBJ1-2	TRBV5-1	.	.	TGCGCCAGCAGCTTAGAGGCAGGGGCGATCTATGGCTACACCTTC	CASSLEAGAIYGYTF
TRBJ1-1	TRBV2	.	.	TGTGCCATCCCGGGGGGGGGTGAAGGCACTGAAGCTTTCTTT	CAIPGGGEGTEAFF
TRBJ1-2	TRBV28	TRBD1	.	TGTGCCAGCAGTTTAGGGGACAGGGGCTATGGCTACACCTTC	CASSLGDRGYGYTF
TRBJ2-4	TRBV18	TRBD1	.	TGTGCCAGCTCCCGGGACAGGAGGAAAAACATTCAGTACTTC	CASSRDRRKNIQYF
TRBJ2-1	TRBV4-2	.	few	TGTGCCAGCAGCCAAGATAGGGGAGGAGGCTACAATGAGCAGTTCTTC	CASSQDRGGGYNEQFF
TRBJ1-1	TRBV7-9	TRBD1	.	TGTGCCAGCAGCTTACAACAGGGGGTATACACTGAAGCTTTCTTT	CASSLQQGVYTEAFF
TRBJ1-5	TRBV7-8	.	once	TGTGCCAGCAGCTTAGTAGGGGGAAGTCAGCCCCAGCATTTT	CASSLVGGSQPQHF
TRBJ1-4	TRBV19	.	few	TGTGCCAGTAGCTTCTATGAAAAACTGTTTTTT	CASSFYEKLFF
TRBJ1-3	TRBV7-3	.	.	TGTGCCAGCAGCTTAGGGGGCTCGGCTGGAAACACCATATATTTT	CASSLGGSAGNTIYF
TRBJ2-1	TRBV14	TRBD2	.	TGTGCCAGCAGCCGCCAAGCGGGAGGGAGGTATGAGCAGTTCTTC	CASSRQAGGRYEQFF
TRBJ2-1	TRBV7-9	.	once	TGTGCCAGCAGCTCCCCCTTAGCGGATACCGACAATGAGCAGTTCTTC	CASSSPLADTDNEQFF
TRBJ1-2	TRBV10-2	.	few	TGCGCCAGCAGCGGTACAGGGCACGGCTACACCTTC	CASSGTGHGYTF
TRBJ2-4	TRBV7-9	.	.	TGTGCCAGCAGCCACGCGGGGATGGACGCCAAAAACATTCAGTACTTC	CASSHAGMDAKNIQYF
TRBJ2-7	TRBV9	TRBD1	.	TGTGCCAGCAGCGTAGAATCGTTGGTGGGGGACAGGGGGCATCCCTACGAGCAGTACTTC	CASSVESLVGDRGHPYEQYF
TRBJ1-1	TRBV19	.	once	TGTGCCAGCGGACCCGGGGGTGGAACTGAAGCTTTCTTT	CASGPGGGTEAFF
TRBJ1-5	TRBV7-9	TRBD1	.	TGTGCCAGCAGCTCGGGACAGGGGATCAATCAGCCCCAGCATTTT	CASSSGQGINQPQHF
TRBJ1-6	TRBV9	TRBD1	.	TGTGCCAGCAGCGAGACAGGGTACCCACCCCTCCACTTT	CASSETGYPPLHF
TRBJ1-1	TRBV7-8	.	.	TGTGCCAGCATCTCGAGGACAAACACTGAAGCTTTCTTT	CASISRTNTEAFF
TRBJ2-3	TRBV23-1	.	.	TGCGCCAGCAGTCAGGGCAGGGAGGAACCCACAGATACGCAGTATTTT	CASSQGREEPTDTQYF
TRBJ2-7	TRBV7-6	.	.	TGTGCCAGCAGCTTAGCCCAAAGCGGTTACGAGCAGTACTTC	CASSLAQSGYEQYF
TRBJ2-3	TRBV7-6	TRBD2	.	TGTGCCAGCAGCCTCGTAGGGACTAGCGGGAGAACGGATACGCAGTATTTT	CASSLVGTSGRTDTQYF
TRBJ1-2	TRBV6-5	.	.	TGTGCCAGCAGCCCGGGGGTATATGGCTACACCTTC	CASSPGVYGYTF
TRBJ1-2	TRBV4-3	.	.	TGCGCCAGCAGCCAAGAAGGGGGGGCGCGATATGGCTACACCTTC	CASSQEGGARYGYTF
TRBJ1-2	TRBV7-2	TRBD1	.	TGTGCCAGCAGTTCGACAGGGGGCCTACCTAACTATGGCTACACCTTC	CASSSTGGLPNYGYTF
TRBJ2-7	TRBV5-5	TRBD1	.	TGTGCCAGCAGCTTGGGGGGACAGGGCTACGAGCAGTACTTC	CASSLGGQGYEQYF
TRBJ2-1	TRBV7-9	.	once	TGTGCCAGCAGCCCTCTCCGGGACCGGAGGGACAATGAGCAGTTCTTC	CASSPLRDRRDNEQFF
TRBJ2-7	TRBV27	TRBD2	few	TGTGCCAGCAGACCCCTAGCGGATGTCCACGAGCAGTACTTC	CASRPLADVHEQYF
TRBJ1-2	TRBV9	TRBD1	.	TGTGCCAGCAGCGCTTCCACGGACAGGGGACGGGATGGCTACACCTTC	CASSASTDRGRDGYTF
TRBJ2-2	TRBV7-9	.	.	TGTGCCAGCAGCTCCGTCCCGGGGACCGGGGAGCTGTTTTTT	CASSSVPGTGELFF
TRBJ2-1	TRBV19	TRBD2	.	TGTGCCGTCCGCGGGGGGAATGAGCAGTTCTTC	CAVRGGNEQFF
TRBJ2-7	TRBV10-3	.	.	TGTGCGGCCTTCGGGGGTGCCTCCTACGAGCAGTACTTC	CAAFGGASYEQYF
TRBJ2-2	TRBV12-1	.	.	TGTGCCAGCAGCTTGGGGACTAGCGGGGGTAACACCGGGGAGCTGTTTTTT	CASSLGTSGGNTGELFF
TRBJ2-1	TRBV5-4	.	few	TGTGCCAGCAGCTTTCCGGGACAAACTGTGGATGAGCAGTTCTTC	CASSFPGQTVDEQFF
TRBJ2-1	TRBV7-8	TRBD1	few	TGTGCCAGCAGCACCCGGACAGGGAATGAGCAGTTCTTC	CASSTRTGNEQFF
TRBJ2-1	TRBV27	TRBD1	once	TGTGCCACCCGGACAGGGATACACAATGAGCAGTTCTTC	CATRTGIHNEQFF
TRBJ1-2	TRBV25-1	.	.	TGTGCCAGCAGTGACACAGGGACCTATGGCTACACCTTC	CASSDTGTYGYTF
TRBJ1-3	TRBV7-2	TRBD1	once	TGTGCCAGCAGCTTAGAACAGGGGGCGTACGGAAACACCATATATTTT	CASSLEQGAYGNTIYF
TRBJ2-7	TRBV19	.	.	TGTGCCAGTAGTATATTTGGCGGAGTTGCCTACGAGCAGTACTTC	CASSIFGGVAYEQYF
TRBJ2-5	TRBV5-1	.	.	TGCGCCAGCAGCTTAGAGGAAGAGACCCAGTACTTC	CASSLEEETQYF
TRBJ2-2	TRBV5-6	.	.	TGTGCCAGCAGCTTGACAGTAGAAGGCACCTCGAACACCGGGGAGCTGTTTTTT	CASSLTVEGTSNTGELFF
TRBJ1-2	TRBV29-1	TRBD1	.	TGCAGCGTTGAAGATTTCAGAAAGGGGCAGGGGGCAGGAGAGGGCTACACCTTC	CSVEDFRKGQGAGEGYTF
TRBJ1-2	TRBV6-1	TRBD1	.	TGTGCCAGCAGAACCGGACAGGGTGACTATGGCTACACCTTC	CASRTGQGDYGYTF
TRBJ2-7	TRBV19	.	.	TGTGCCAGTAGTATAGGAGACTTATCCTACGAGCAGTACTTC	CASSIGDLSYEQYF
TRBJ2-1	TRBV5-6	TRBD1	.	TGTGCCAGCAGCCTCGAACAGGGGGGATTGGGCAATGAGCAGTTCTTC	CASSLEQGGLGNEQFF
TRBJ2-7	TRBV5-4	TRBD2	.	TGTGCCAGCAGCTTGTGGGGGGGAGTAGGCTACGAGCAGTACTTC	CASSLWGGVGYEQYF